This TCR beta chain was sequenced during a study of T cell responses to AZD1222 COVID-19 vaccine (dated by TCRdb to the early 2020s). For the study in its entirety: A total of over 230 trial participants underwent TCR sequencing, of whom roughly 210 received two doses of AZD1222 and some 26 received two doses of the MenACWY control vaccine. Trial participants were enrolled into age subgroups of 18-55, 56-69 and 70-plus years, which contained around 150, 29 and 61 TCR-sequenced participants, respectively. General study outcomes and caveats: Conclusions about previously exposed vaccinees are limited because only a handful of AZD1222 recipients were SARS-CoV-2 seropositive at baseline. Reportedly, close to half of the unique spike-specific TCRs recognized epitopes lying outside the regions that are mutated in the B.1.351 and B.1.1.7 variants. The whole spike protein was spanned by vaccine-associated CD4 TCRs, and dominant responses were seen in regions 160-218 and 743-854. The 56-69-year group was small, and its depth increase did not reach significance, likely because of low power. Because no day 14 peak-response samples were available, the repertoires could be characterized only after the peak T cell response. Participants were mostly white British and included more females than males, and it was suggested by the authors that clonal diversity may have been underestimated. A significant rise in spike-specific TCR breadth and depth was observed after two AZD1222 doses relative to day 0 and relative to MenACWY recipients.

As regards this clone: What this receptor recognizes is not known. There are no base qualities to consult, and no much larger clone falls within one base.

The time point tag for this specimen amounts to: about 28 days (+/-7) after the second vaccine dose. Because spike-specific TCR depth and breadth did not differ between the two schedules, AZD1222 recipients who got a second dose at roughly 4 weeks were pooled with those who got a second dose at roughly 12 weeks. Vaccinee samples were obtained from the UK trials COV001 and COV002, which included a single-blind randomized controlled phase 2/3 trial of AZD1222 (ChAdOx1 nCoV-19) in healthy adults. For TCRbeta chain sequencing, PBMC samples were collected from trial participants at day 0 and at day 28 after the second dose. The CDR3 regions of human TCRbeta chains were subjected to immunosequencing. Regarding the original processing steps: TCRs in the repertoires were compared against a reference library of SARS-CoV-2-specific TCRs that had been generated with the MIRA antigen-specificity platform. Breadth meant the fraction of unique TCRs that were SARS-CoV-2-associated, whereas depth meant the fraction of total T cells that were SARS-CoV-2-associated. Using the MIRA data, each spike-specific TCR was mapped to the spike region that the TCR reacts to and placed in a CD4 or CD8 class. Log10-transformed breadth and depth values were compared by one-way ANOVA with Sidak's multiple comparisons tests. TCRdb limited this immuneACCESS table to in-frame rearrangements with V and J called. A share of clones is missing; checked studies link under half to unresolved V genes, and the rest is unexplained. V and J calls and clone size are those listed in that table; D and trimming were worked out from the DNA. The sample table records nearly 200,000 clones; roughly 92% of these occur just once. The ten largest clonotypes hold 1% of the sample.

CDR1 and CDR2 are read off the germline V gene as SGDLS and YYNGEE. From the cysteine through the phenylalanine, the CDR3 covers 16 amino acids. Here the CDR3 DNA is all that survives: 48 bases in frame from base 1. A distance of 12 bases separates the germline ends of V and J, which lose 2 bases and 3 bases respectively. Recombination linked TRBV9 to TRBJ1-6; no D gene is confidently identified. This specimen was peripheral blood, taken 28 days after the second AZD1222 dose. The clonotype was recovered from an adult who received the AZD1222 COVID-19 vaccine. The CDR3 protein sequence reads: CASSVTDDLYNSPLHF. The sequence in DNA is TGTGCCAGCAGCGTGACGGACGACCTCTATAATTCACCCCTCCACTTT. The reference TRBV9 and TRBJ1-6 proteins fill in what lies around the CDR3, so the full variable domain reads DSGVTQTPKHLITATGQRVTLRCSPRSGDLSVYWYQQSLDQGLQFLIQYYNGEERAKGNILERFSAQQFPDLHSELNLSSLELGDSALYFCASSVTDDLYNSPLHFGNGTRLTVT.